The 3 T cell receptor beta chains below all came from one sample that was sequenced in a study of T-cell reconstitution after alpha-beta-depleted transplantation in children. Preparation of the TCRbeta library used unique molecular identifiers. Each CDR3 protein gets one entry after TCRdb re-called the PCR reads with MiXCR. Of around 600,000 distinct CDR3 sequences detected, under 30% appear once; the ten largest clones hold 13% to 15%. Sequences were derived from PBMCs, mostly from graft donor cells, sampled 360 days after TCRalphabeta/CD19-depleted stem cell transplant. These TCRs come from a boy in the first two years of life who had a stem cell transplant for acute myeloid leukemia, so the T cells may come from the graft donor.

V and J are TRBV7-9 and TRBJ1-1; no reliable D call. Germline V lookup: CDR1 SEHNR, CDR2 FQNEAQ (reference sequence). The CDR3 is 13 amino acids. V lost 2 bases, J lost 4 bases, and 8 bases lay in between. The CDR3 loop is CASSLIASTEAFF. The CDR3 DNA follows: TGTGCCAGCAGCTTAATTGCGAGCACTGAAGCTTTCTTT.

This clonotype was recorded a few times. The CDR3 is CASGRGQPQHF. CDR3 sequence (DNA): TGTGCCAGCGGTCGGGGACAGCCCCAGCATTTT. The V call is TRBV28, the J call TRBJ1-5, with D hard to call. Per the germline V gene, CDR1 is MDHEN and CDR2 is SYDVKM. V was clipped by 8 bases and J by 7 bases, with 9 bases between them. The CDR3 is 11 amino acids.

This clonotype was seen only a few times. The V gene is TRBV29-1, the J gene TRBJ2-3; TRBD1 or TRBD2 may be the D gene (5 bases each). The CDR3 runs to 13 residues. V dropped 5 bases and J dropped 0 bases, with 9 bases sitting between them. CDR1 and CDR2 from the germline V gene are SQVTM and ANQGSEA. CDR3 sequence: CSVLGASTDTQYF. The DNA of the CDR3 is TGCAGCGTTCTCGGGGCTAGCACAGATACGCAGTATTTT.